This T cell receptor beta chain is drawn from a study of blood T cell repertoires in COVID-19. Looking at the study overall: Samples representing acute and convalescent COVID-19 were sourced from the United States, Italy and Spain.

V was clipped by 1 base and J by 8 bases; unmatched bases: 8. The CDR3 runs to 16 residues. Germline CDR1 and CDR2: KGHSH and LQKENI. Generated by immunoSEQ multiplex PCR, the TCRdb table keeps only in-frame clones and is missing some. This table has over 130,000 clones, roughly 79% appearing once. Participant age was about 18 to 89 years, and participants resided in about 25 US areas. Clinical histories supplied by participants themselves formed the basis of cohort assignment. Recovered Cohort 3 donors showed two negative PCRs, clearance, or symptom resolution. The receptor comes from a woman aged 45-60 years who had recovered from COVID-19. The sample was PBMCs or T cells enriched from blood (not recorded which). The chain carries TRBV18 and TRBJ1-5; 10 bases match TRBD1. The CDR3, as DNA: TGTGCCAGCTCACCACTGGGACAGGGGTTAGGCAAGCCCCAGCATTTT. This gives the protein CASSPLGQGLGKPQHF.